This TCR beta chain was retrieved from a study of T cells after yellow fever vaccination. General study points: When the response was secondary, it was weaker but reached its peak faster, day 5 versus 15.

Concerning this clonotype itself: Its matching antigen is unknown.

V was trimmed by 4 bases and J by 6 bases, leaving 12 bases between them. CDR3 length equals 14 residues. CDR1 is SNHLY, CDR2 FYNNEI, per germline. MiXCR, applied by TCRdb to the 5' RACE reads, yields one record per CDR3 protein. Seen here are tens of thousands of distinct CDR3 sequences, approximately 7.7% observed once, and the top ten hold roughly 35%. Sequencing was performed on CD8+ T cells sorted from PBMCs, taken 4 to 5 days after the first yellow fever vaccination. This sequence originates from a man aged 18 to 30 who received the YFV17D yellow fever vaccine. This chain joins TRBV2 and TRBJ1-4, with TRBD1 as a possible D gene (5 bases). CDR3: CASSGAGVYEKLFF. As DNA, the CDR3 is TGTGCCAGCAGTGGTGCGGGGGTCTATGAAAAACTGTTTTTT.